One sample yielded the 9 T cell receptor beta chains listed below, sequenced in a study of T cells after yellow fever vaccination. TCRdb redid the calling of the 5' RACE reads with MiXCR, one entry per CDR3 protein. In the table there are a few hundred thousand distinct CDR3 sequences, around 6.8% of which are singletons. The sequencing here drew on PBMCs, taken about 41 days after the first yellow fever vaccination. The receptors derive from a man aged 18 to 30 who received the YFV17D yellow fever vaccine.

This clonotype was recorded many times. V is TRBV6-1 and J is TRBJ2-7; D is perhaps TRBD1 (6 bases). Germline V gives CDR1 MNHNS, CDR2 SASEGT. The CDR3 consists of 13 residues. V lost 6 bases and J 3 bases, leaving 12 bases between the germline ends. CDR3 region: CASRQQGFYEQYV. CDR3 nucleotide sequence: TGTGCCAGCAGGCAACAGGGCTTCTACGAGCAGTACGTC.

The chain links TRBV12-3 or TRBV12-4 to TRBJ1-2; 7 nucleotides agree with TRBD1. The CDR3 runs to 13 residues. The V and J ends lost 1 base and 8 bases, in that order; junction bases with no gene match: 4. The CDR3: CASSLGQGFGYTF. The CDR3 coding sequence is TGTGCCAGCAGTTTAGGACAGGGTTTCGGCTACACCTTC.

Comments on this clonotype: Given a much more abundant clone one base away, this may be a read error. This sequence joins TRBV4-1 and TRBJ2-1, with TRBD2 identical over 10 bases. The CDR3 has 15 residues. Germline CDR1 MGHRA, CDR2 YSYEKL. The CDR3 DNA reads TGCGCCGGCAGCGCCGGGACTAGCGCGAACAATGAGCAGTTCTTC. Its translation is CAGSAGTSANNEQFF.

This rearrangement joins TRBV7-9 to TRBJ1-6; D not certain. The germline V gene encodes CDR1 SEHNR and CDR2 FQNEAQ (reference sequence). V was cut by 5 bases and J by 8 bases, with 7 bases left in between. CDR3 length: 12 residues. The CDR3 sequence: CASSREDSPLHF. The CDR3 nucleotides read TGTGCCAGCAGCCGGGAGGATTCACCCCTCCACTTT.

This clonotype appeared many times. V usage is TRBV3-1 and J usage is TRBJ2-4; TRBD1 aligns across 7 bases. This CDR3 contains 13 residues. The germline CDR1 and CDR2 sequences are LGHDT and YNNKEL (reference sequence). V trimming: 0 bases; J trimming: 11 bases; junction bases outside the gene matches: 4. CDR3 protein: CASSQEGGDVQYF. Written as DNA, the CDR3 is TGTGCCAGCAGCCAAGAAGGGGGCGACGTTCAGTACTTC.

This chain connects TRBV20-1 to TRBJ2-1; weak D call: TRBD2 (5 bases). The CDR3 covers 13 residues. V lost 6 bases to trimming and J lost 2 bases, with 11 bases between them. Germline CDR1 DFQATT, CDR2 SNEGSKA (reference sequence). CDR3 nucleotide sequence: TGCAGTGCGGCAGACTACCCCTACAATGAGCAGTTCTTC. Protein: CSAADYPYNEQFF.

This clonotype was observed many times. The gene calls are TRBV6-5 and TRBJ2-7; D is tentatively TRBD1 or TRBD2 (5 bases each). The CDR3 loop spans 17 amino acids. V was clipped by 2 bases and J by 1 base, with 18 bases between them. Germline values: CDR1 MNHEY, CDR2 SVGAGI. Written as DNA, the CDR3 is TGTGCCAGCAGTTACCGGGGCAGTGGCGCTGATTCCTACGAGCAGTACTTC. Translation gives CASSYRGSGADSYEQYF.

This clonotype was counted only a few times. The rearrangement joins TRBV4-1 to TRBJ1-2; D is undetermined. V lost 4 bases to trimming and J lost 4 bases, with 13 bases between them. Germline V gene sequence: CDR1 MGHRA, CDR2 YSYEKL. The CDR3 sequence is 14 residues long. The CDR3 DNA reads TGCGCCAGCAGCCCTCGGCTGGAGGGCTATGGCTACACCTTC. This translates into CASSPRLEGYGYTF.

The J gene is TRBJ2-5, the V gene TRBV11-2; 9 bases are shared with TRBD2. The ends lost 1 base at V and 6 bases at J; junction bases unmatched: 6. CDR3 length: 15 residues. Germline CDR1 and CDR2: SGHAT and FQNNGV. DNA of the CDR3: TGTGCCAGCAGCTTAGTTGCGGGGGGGCCGAAGACCCAGTACTTC. Residues: CASSLVAGGPKTQYF.